The 32 T cell receptor beta chains below come from one sample, sequenced in a study of tumor-infiltrating lymphocytes in primary liver carcinoma. Starting from 450 to 500 ng of total RNA, TCR beta cDNA was produced with a primer in the constant region. Slightly modified ARM-PCR served as the procedure for the TCR beta libraries. These libraries came from three rounds of nested multiplex PCR. The first two PCR rounds used TRBV1-TRBV30 primers with a Cbeta primer, nine to eleven cycles each. Using its own MiXCR run on the multiplex PCR reads, TCRdb lists one record per CDR3 protein. The repertoire consists of about 320,000 distinct CDR3 sequences, with more than 55% occurring once and the leading ten covering approximately 9%. Unsorted whole blood served as the source of blood RNA, and germline DNA was extracted as well. The specimen sequenced was peripheral blood. These TCRs come from a man in his forties with primary liver carcinoma and hepatitis B virus infection.

This clonotype was counted between two and nine times. A much larger clone sits a single nucleotide away, making a read error possible. The chain has TRBV6-1 and TRBJ2-1; D is undetermined. Looked up from germline, CDR1 is MNHNS and CDR2 is SASEGT. The V gene lost 3 bases and the J gene lost 3 bases, with 6 bases spanning the gap. The CDR3 has 13 residues. The CDR3 coding sequence is TGTGCCAGCAGTGACGGCTTCTACAATGAGCAGTTCTTC. This gives the protein CASSDGFYNEQFF.

This clonotype was seen repeatedly, ten times or more. The chain links TRBV6-6 to TRBJ2-5; D is perhaps TRBD1 or TRBD2 (5 bases each). V lost 6 bases and J lost 2, with 13 bases in between. The CDR3 is made up of 14 amino acids. CDR1 and CDR2 from the germline V gene are MNHNY and SVGAGI (reference sequence). The CDR3 DNA follows: TGTGCCAGCAGGGAGGACATAACACAAGAGACCCAGTACTTC. Its protein is CASREDITQETQYF.

In this sample, this clonotype turned up once. At one end, the junction sequence differs from germline, possibly due to a read error. J is TRBJ2-7 and V is TRBV4-1; D gene unclear. Germline lookup yields CDR1 MGHRA and CDR2 YSYEKL. The CDR3 sequence is 15 residues long. The CDR3 nucleotides read TGCGCCAGCAGCCAAGAGGGGTTCCGATCAGACGAGCAGTGCTTC. Its protein is CASSQEGFRSDEQCF.

V is TRBV28 and J is TRBJ1-6, with D hard to call. V was shortened by 2 bases and J by 14 bases, with 10 bases between the two germline ends. Germline-derived CDR1 and CDR2 are MDHEN and SYDVKM. The CDR3 runs 12 residues. CDR3 bases: TGTGCCAGCAGTTTAGATCGGGTAACCCTCCACTTT. Translation gives CASSLDRVTLHF.

This clonotype appeared many times. The chain employs TRBV4-3 and TRBJ2-7; 10 bases are a match to TRBD2. This CDR3 has 16 amino acids. V shed 0 bases, J shed 2 bases, and the junction held 4 bases outside the gene matches. Germline V gene lookup returns CDR1 LGHNA and CDR2 YSLEER. CDR3 nucleotide sequence: TGCGCCAGCAGCCAAGAACTAGCGGGAACTCCCTACGAGCAGTACTTC. Translation: CASSQELAGTPYEQYF.

There are many counts of this clonotype. J is TRBJ2-5 and V is TRBV7-9; D unclear. The V gene lost 0 bases and the J gene lost 1 base, with 6 bases spanning the gap. Germline V lookup: CDR1 SEHNR, CDR2 FQNEAQ (reference sequence). The CDR3 extends over 14 amino acids. The CDR3 sequence: CASSLARGQETQYF. In nucleotides, the CDR3 is TGTGCCAGCAGCTTAGCGCGAGGCCAAGAGACCCAGTACTTC. Full variable domain (rest looked up from reference TRBV7-9 and TRBJ2-5): DTGVSQNPRHKITKRGQNVTFRCDPISEHNRLYWYRQTLGQGPEFLTYFQNEAQLEKSRLLSDRFSAERPKGSFSTLEIQRTEQGDSAMYLCASSLARGQETQYFGPGTRLLVL.

This chain connects TRBV4-3 to TRBJ2-7; TRBD1 might be the D (6 bases). Germline loops: CDR1 LGHNA, CDR2 YSLEER. The CDR3 totals 14 residues. V dropped 7 bases and J dropped 3 bases, with 16 bases sitting between them. The CDR3 reads CASNPKDSIYEQYF. CDR3 coding DNA: TGCGCCAGCAACCCCAAGGACAGCATCTACGAGCAGTACTTC.

A remark on this clonotype: A much larger clone lies one base from this, so it may be a read error. J is TRBJ1-4 and V is TRBV4-1; D possibly corresponds to TRBD1 (5 bases). The CDR3 is 14 amino acids. Germline-derived CDR1 and CDR2 are MGHRA and YSYEKL. The V end lost 4 bases, the J end lost 8 bases, and 14 bases lay between the germline ends. The CDR3: CASSPTGGEEKLFF. CDR3 nucleotide sequence: TGCGCCAGCAGCCCCACCGGGGGTGAGGAAAAACTGTTTTTT.

This clonotype came up many times. The CDR3 loop is CAISEYGNSNQPQHF. The CDR3 DNA is TGTGCCATCAGTGAGTATGGAAATAGCAATCAGCCCCAGCATTTT. The chain combines TRBV10-3 with TRBJ1-5; D remains unclear. This CDR3 region has 15 residues. The V and J ends lost 1 base and 0 bases respectively, with 7 bases between them. Germline V gene sequence: CDR1 ENHRY, CDR2 SYGVKD.

Note on this clonotype: A much larger clone differs from this one at a single base, so this may be a read error. The genes are TRBV5-6 and TRBJ2-3, with 12 bases identical to TRBD2. CDR1 is SGHDT, CDR2 YYEEEE, per germline. The CDR3 runs to 15 residues. Here the CDR3 DNA reads TGTGGCAGCAGCTTGCGACTAGCGGGAGCAGATACGCAGTATTTT. It encodes CGSSLRLAGADTQYF.

Concerning this clonotype itself: The junction shows a germline mismatch at one end, possibly a read error. The chain's CDR3 is CNVEGGAPTYEQYF. In DNA form, the CDR3 reads TGCAACGTTGAGGGAGGGGCCCCTACTTACGAGCAGTACTTC. The chain uses TRBV29-1 and TRBJ2-7; 7 bases fit TRBD2. Germline V lookup: CDR1 SQVTM, CDR2 ANQGSEA. CDR3 length equals 14 residues.

About this clonotype: This may be a read error, as it is one base from a much larger clone. The chain combines TRBV29-1 with TRBJ1-5; D remains unclear. CDR3 size: 13 residues. Germline CDR1 reads SQVTM; CDR2 reads ANQGSEA. Trimming removed 4 bases at V and 5 bases at J, with 12 bases between. The chain's CDR3 is CSVGGVRDQPQHF. The CDR3 region has the DNA TGCAGCGTTGGTGGCGTAAGGGATCAGCCCCAGCATTTT.

The rearrangement joins TRBV11-1 to TRBJ1-1, with a possible D match to TRBD1 (5 bases). With 7 bases removed from V and 1 base from J, the gap between germline ends came to 13 bases. The germline V gene encodes CDR1 SGHAT and CDR2 FQDESV (reference sequence). The CDR3 has 14 residues. The CDR3 DNA sequence: TGTGCCAGCACAGTTGACAGAACGAACACTGAAGCTTTCTTT. It specifies CASTVDRTNTEAFF.

For this clonotype: Just one base apart from a much larger clone, this may be a read error. The rearrangement uses TRBV6-5 and TRBJ1-1, with D possibly being TRBD1 (6 bases). From germline, CDR1 is MNHEY and CDR2 SVGAGI. There are 14 residues in the CDR3. Deletions cut 7 bases from V and 2 bases from J, with 14 bases between. CDR3 in DNA: TGTGCCAGCAACTCCGTGGGGGCAAACACTGAAGCTTTCTTT. Translated, it gives CASNSVGANTEAFF.

This clonotype was seen only once. The chain uses TRBV12-3 or TRBV12-4 and TRBJ1-1; tentative D call: TRBD1 (5 bases). Trimming stripped 3 bases from V and 3 bases from J, with 14 bases between. This CDR3 has 15 amino acids. Here the CDR3 DNA reads TGTGCCAGCAGTTTTAATCCGGGGGAGGACACTGAAGCTTTCTTT. Translating it yields CASSFNPGEDTEAFF.

About this clonotype itself: Germline and junction disagree at one end, which may indicate a read error. The chain combines TRBV2 with TRBJ2-7, with unresolved D. Germline loops: CDR1 SNHLY, CDR2 FYNNEI. The CDR3 loop spans 16 amino acids. This chain's CDR3 is CASSEEAAASSYEQYF. CDR3 sequence (DNA): TGTGCCAGTAGTGAAGAGGCAGCCGCAAGCTCCTACGAGCAGTACTTC.

About this clonotype itself: A junction boundary mismatches the germline segment, possibly from a read error. The chain recombines TRBV7-8 with TRBJ1-2; 7 bases are shared with TRBD1. CDR1 and CDR2 (germline): SGHVS, FQNEAQ. The CDR3 runs to 14 residues. The CDR3 DNA is TGTCCCAGCAGCTCGCCGGGACAGACTTATGGCTACACCTTC. As protein: CPSSSPGQTYGYTF.

The chain is built from TRBV13 and TRBJ2-2; maybe TRBD2 (6 bases). Germline CDR1 reads PRHDT; CDR2 reads FYEKMQ (reference sequence). The CDR3 length is 15 residues. Trimming took 5 bases from V and 9 from J, leaving 19 bases between them. The CDR3 DNA follows: TGTGCCAGCAGCCGCGGCTCAGCGGGCACAAGGGAGCTGTTTTTT. Its protein is CASSRGSAGTRELFF. The full variable domain, in which reference TRBV13 and TRBJ2-2 provide the parts outside the CDR3, is AAGVIQSPRHLIKEKRETATLKCYPIPRHDTVYWYQQGPGQDPQFLISFYEKMQSDKGSIPDRFSAQQFSDYHSELNMSSLELGDSALYFCASSRGSAGTRELFFGEGSRLTVL.

V and J are TRBV6-1 and TRBJ2-4, with TRBD1 identical over 9 bases. Germline V gene data show CDR1 as MNHNS and CDR2 as SASEGT. V lost 2 bases to trimming and J lost 6 bases; unmatched junction nucleotides: 5. The CDR3 runs to 15 residues. In nucleotides, the CDR3 is TGTGCCAGCAGTGAACGTGGACAGGGGATAAACATTCAGTACTTC. Translated: CASSERGQGINIQYF.

This clonotype was seen only once. Possible read error: a much larger clone is one base away. J is TRBJ2-5 and V is TRBV4-2, with TRBD2 matching over 10 bases. Germline CDR1 and CDR2: LGHNA and YNFKEQ. J gave up 5 bases and V 5 bases, and 17 bases lay outside the gene matches. There are 18 residues in the CDR3. In DNA, the CDR3 is TGTGCCAGCAGCGTGGGAGATAGCGGGAGGACCTTCCATGAGACCCAGTACTTC. Translating gives CASSVGDSGRTFHETQYF.

The chain recombines TRBV28 with TRBJ2-7; TRBD2 might be the D (6 bases). The V end was cut by 3 bases, the J end by 0 bases, with 12 bases between. CDR3 length: 15 residues. Germline V gene lookup returns CDR1 MDHEN and CDR2 SYDVKM. CDR3 bases: TGTGCCAGCAGTTTCCTAGCGCCGAGCTCCTACGAGCAGTACTTC. Its translation: CASSFLAPSSYEQYF.

This chain uses TRBV4-3 with TRBJ2-7; the D gene is possibly TRBD2 (5 bases). Germline CDR1 reads LGHNA; CDR2 reads YSLEER. V was clipped by 1 base and J by 5 bases, with 9 bases between them. The CDR3 is 13 amino acids. CDR3 protein: CASSQGGFDEQYF. CDR3 DNA sequence: TGCGCCAGCAGCCAAGGAGGGTTTGACGAGCAGTACTTC.

This clonotype has just one count. The rearrangement uses TRBV29-1 and TRBJ1-1, with D tentatively TRBD1 (5 bases). Germline V lookup: CDR1 SQVTM, CDR2 ANQGSEA. The V end lost 6 bases, the J end lost 0 bases, and 17 bases lay between the germline ends. The CDR3 consists of 15 residues. The CDR3 loop is CSVGGGCGMNTEAFF. As DNA, the CDR3 is TGCAGCGTGGGGGGGGGGTGTGGGATGAACACTGAAGCTTTCTTT.

This clonotype was observed a single time. This rearrangement joins TRBV24-1 to TRBJ2-1; 10 nucleotides agree with TRBD1. Germline V gene sequence: CDR1 KGHDR, CDR2 SFDVKD. Trimming cost V 4 bases and J 7 bases; bases outside gene matches: 9. This CDR3 has 16 amino acids. CDR3 amino acids: CATSDRRQGAKNEQFF. The CDR3 DNA reads as TGTGCCACCAGTGACCGCCGACAGGGGGCGAAGAATGAGCAGTTCTTC.

The V and J genes are TRBV7-9 and TRBJ2-7; D perhaps matches TRBD2 (6 bases). The CDR3 sequence is 14 residues long. Trimming removed 10 bases at V and 4 bases at J, with 20 bases between. Per the germline V gene, CDR1 is SEHNR and CDR2 is FQNEAQ (reference sequence). CDR3 sequence reads: CANNSREYKYEQYF. The CDR3, as DNA: TGTGCCAACAACTCTCGGGAGTACAAATACGAGCAGTACTTC. Variable domain in full (rest from reference TRBV7-9 and TRBJ2-7): DTGVSQNPRHKITKRGQNVTFRCDPISEHNRLYWYRQTLGQGPEFLTYFQNEAQLEKSRLLSDRFSAERPKGSFSTLEIQRTEQGDSAMYLCANNSREYKYEQYFGPGTRLTVT.

The rearrangement joins TRBV29-1 to TRBJ2-2; D tentatively reads TRBD1 or TRBD2 (5 bases each). Germline V gene lookup returns CDR1 SQVTM and CDR2 ANQGSEA. Trimming removed 6 bases from V and 7 bases from J, with 15 bases in between. The CDR3 is made up of 13 amino acids. CDR3 protein: CSVTGHSGGELFF. In nucleotides, the CDR3 is TGCAGCGTCACGGGGCACTCGGGCGGGGAGCTGTTTTTT.

This clonotype showed up just a few times. A much larger clonotype is one base distant, so this may be a read error. The chain couples TRBV29-1 to TRBJ2-2; TRBD1 might be the D (5 bases). In germline, CDR1 is SQVTM, CDR2 ANQGSEA. The CDR3 has 13 residues. Trimming took 3 bases from V and 2 from J, leaving 7 bases between them. The CDR3 DNA sequence: TGCAGCGTTGATAGGGGTAACACCGGGGAGCTGTTTTTT. Its translation: CSVDRGNTGELFF.

V usage is TRBV4-2 and J usage is TRBJ2-3; possibly TRBD2 for D (5 bases). The CDR3 is 15 residues long. Germline V gives CDR1 LGHNA, CDR2 YNFKEQ. Trimming took 10 bases from V and 0 from J, leaving 17 bases between them. In nucleotides, the CDR3 is TGTGCCACCTTGCGAAGCGGACTTAGCACAGATACGCAGTATTTT. This sequence encodes CATLRSGLSTDTQYF.

Comments on this clonotype: At one end the junction does not follow the germline gene, possibly because of a read error. This rearrangement joins TRBV4-2 to TRBJ2-2; D might be TRBD2 (6 bases). Germline V lookup: CDR1 LGHNA, CDR2 YNFKEQ. CDR3 length: 15 residues. This CDR3 is CASSQAGERTGRLFF. Written as DNA, the CDR3 is TGCGCCAGCAGCCAAGCAGGCGAGAGGACCGGGAGGCTGTTTTTT.

Points on this clonotype: The junction and the germline gene differ at one end; a read error may be behind it. The chain recombines TRBV29-1 with TRBJ1-1, with TRBD1 as a possible D gene (6 bases). CDR3 length: 14 amino acids. Germline V CDR1 and CDR2: SQVTM, ANQGSEA. The CDR3, as DNA: TGCATCGTTGCTTTGGGGGCGATGAACACTGGAGCTTTCTTT. Amino acids: CIVALGAMNTGAFF. Filled out from reference TRBV29-1 and TRBJ1-1, the complete variable domain reads SAVISQKPSRDICQRGTSLTIQCQVDSQVTMMFWYRQQPGQSLTLIATANQGSEATYESGFVIDKFPISRPNLTFSTLTVSNMSPEDSSIYLCIVALGAMNTGAFFGQGTRLTVV.

As for this clonotype: This may be a read error, as it is one base from a much larger clone. This rearrangement joins TRBV6-1 to TRBJ2-5, with a weak D call TRBD2 (6 bases). The CDR3 sequence is 16 residues long. Germline CDR1 MNHNS, CDR2 SASEGT. The CDR3 DNA sequence: TGTGACAGCAGTGAAAGGACTACCCGATTAAAAGAGACCCAGTACTTC. As protein: CDSSERTTRLKETQYF.

As to this clonotype: The junction does not match germline at one end; this may be a read error. This chain joins TRBV29-1 and TRBJ2-3; 10 positions agree with TRBD1. The CDR3 is 14 residues long. The V gene's germline CDR1 is SQVTM and CDR2 ANQGSEA. The CDR3, as DNA: TGCATCGCTTCCGGGACAGGGGCGTCAGATACACAGTATTTT. Protein product: CIASGTGASDTQYF.